This TCR beta chain was observed in a study of technical replicates of blood from a few donors. Germline loops: CDR1 SGHTA, CDR2 FQGNSA. Trimming left V 5 bases short and J 5 bases short, with 15 bases between. This CDR3 comprises 14 residues. Some clones are missing from TCRdb's copy, which holds only in-frame ones; the method was immunoSEQ multiplex PCR. Of approximately 87,000 clones detected, about nine tenths appear once; the ten largest clones hold 0.39%. The source is a human donor in good health. Some clones in this sample may be carry-over from other donors' samples. Sequenced material: T cells isolated from PBMCs. The V gene is TRBV7-2, the J gene TRBJ2-5; the D is unclear. The CDR3, as DNA: TGTGCCAGCAGCCTTCGGGTCTTTAAGGAGACCCAGTACTTC. Translated, it gives CASSLRVFKETQYF.